The clone carrying this T cell receptor beta chain was detected only once. This specimen comes from a study of blood T cell repertoires in COVID-19. Study members were between 18 and 89 years old and lived in 25 or so US regions. Original processing notes: Reference gene primers were amplified, and this amplification served to estimate nucleated cell counts. Produced via immunoSEQ multiplex PCR; TCRdb's table is partial and in-frame only. V, J and clone size are taken as reported in that table, and D and trimming were inferred from the DNA itself. Found here are under 400,000 clones, 85% to 90% of them singletons; the top ten hold over 0.9%. Germline CDR1 and CDR2: LNHDA and SQIVND (reference sequence). The CDR3 is made up of 16 amino acids. The J segment lost 3 bases and the V segment lost 3 bases, leaving 7 bases of the junction unmatched.

This TCR was sampled from a woman in her twenties or thirties who had been exposed to COVID-19. This chain joins TRBV19 and TRBJ1-4, with 7 bases aligning to TRBD1. Input material: PBMCs or T cells enriched from blood (not recorded which). CDR3 sequence: CASSISRGLANEKLFF. The CDR3 nucleotides are TGTGCCAGTAGTATCAGCAGGGGGTTGGCTAATGAAAAACTGTTTTTT.